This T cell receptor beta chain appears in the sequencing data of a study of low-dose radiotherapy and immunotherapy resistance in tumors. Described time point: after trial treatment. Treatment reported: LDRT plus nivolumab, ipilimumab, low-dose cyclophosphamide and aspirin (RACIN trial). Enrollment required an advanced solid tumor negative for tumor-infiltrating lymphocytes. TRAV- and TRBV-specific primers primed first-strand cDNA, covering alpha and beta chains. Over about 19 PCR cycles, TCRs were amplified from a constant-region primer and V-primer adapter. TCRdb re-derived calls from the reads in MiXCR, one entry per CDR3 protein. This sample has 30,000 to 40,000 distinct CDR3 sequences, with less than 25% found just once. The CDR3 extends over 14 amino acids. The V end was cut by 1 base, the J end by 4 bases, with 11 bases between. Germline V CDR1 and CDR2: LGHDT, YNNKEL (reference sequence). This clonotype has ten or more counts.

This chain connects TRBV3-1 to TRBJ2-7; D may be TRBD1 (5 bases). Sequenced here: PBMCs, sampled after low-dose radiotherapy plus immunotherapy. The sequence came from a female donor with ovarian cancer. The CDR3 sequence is CASSQAQGPYEQYF. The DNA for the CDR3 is TGTGCCAGCAGCCAAGCGCAGGGCCCATACGAGCAGTACTTC.